These T cell receptor beta chains were read from a single sample in a study of cytomegalovirus exposure and HLA in healthy donors. Profiled with immunoSEQ multiplex PCR; TCRdb holds only in-frame clones, not every one. The sample carries 80,000 to 90,000 clones, 79% recorded once. The specimen sequenced was PBMCs. The receptor source for this set is a man aged 30-40 years in good health and CMV-seronegative. The CDR3 runs from the conserved cysteine through the conserved F or W. The D gene is left open where the match is weak. Clone size, where shown, is once, few, many, or a class for clones that have expanded.

clone_size	d_call	j_call	v_call	cdr3_aa	cdr3_nt
once	NA	TRBJ2-3	TRBV28	CASSEGEPSTDTQYF	TGTGCCAGCAGCGAGGGAGAGCCTAGCACAGATACGCAGTATTTT
few	TRBD1	TRBJ1-1	TRBV5-5	CASSTRTGDAFF	TGTGCCAGCAGCACTCGGACAGGGGATGCTTTCTTT
NA	NA	TRBJ2-7	TRBV4-1	CASSLNLQTYEQYF	TGCGCCAGCAGCCTCAATTTACAAACCTACGAGCAGTACTTC
NA	NA	TRBJ2-1	TRBV5-1	CATATGQQKDEQFF	TGCGCCACCGCAACAGGGCAACAGAAAGATGAGCAGTTCTTC
NA	TRBD2	TRBJ2-1	TRBV5-6	CASSLAGGDYNEQFF	TGTGCCAGCAGCTTGGCCGGGGGGGATTACAATGAGCAGTTCTTC
NA	NA	TRBJ1-1	TRBV7-9	CASSLAWADEAFF	TGTGCCAGCAGCTTAGCGTGGGCCGATGAAGCTTTCTTT
once	NA	TRBJ1-5	TRBV6-6	CASRPGLSSNQPQHF	TGTGCCAGCAGACCGGGACTGAGCTCCAATCAGCCCCAGCATTTT
NA	NA	TRBJ2-5	TRBV7-2	CASSLTSGETQYF	TGTGCCAGCAGCTTAACTAGTGGGGAGACCCAGTACTTC
NA	NA	TRBJ1-2	TRBV6-5	CASSYFRTAMNYGYTF	TGTGCCAGCAGTTACTTTCGGACAGCGATGAACTATGGCTACACCTTC
NA	NA	TRBJ1-4	TRBV27	CASRGQVMEEKLFF	TGTGCCAGCAGGGGACAAGTGATGGAGGAAAAACTGTTTTTT
NA	NA	TRBJ1-3	TRBV29-1	CSVPVGHRDGNTIYF	TGCAGCGTGCCTGTGGGACACAGGGATGGAAACACCATATATTTT
NA	TRBD2	TRBJ2-3	TRBV9	CASSVGASGAYRDTQYF	TGTGCCAGCAGCGTAGGGGCTAGCGGGGCCTATCGTGATACGCAGTATTTT
NA	NA	TRBJ1-1	TRBV29-1	CSVGGKGPNTEAFF	TGCAGCGTTGGTGGTAAGGGGCCTAACACTGAAGCTTTCTTT
NA	NA	TRBJ1-1	TRBV30	CALGPPGGTNTEAFF	TGTGCGCTGGGACCGCCGGGGGGCACGAACACTGAAGCTTTCTTT
NA	TRBD2	TRBJ2-1	TRBV4-2	CASSQGSGKRDPCEQFF	TGTGCCAGCAGCCAAGGTAGCGGGAAAAGGGATCCGTGTGAGCAGTTCTTC
once	NA	TRBJ1-5	TRBV11-2	CASSLNRWEPQHF	TGTGCCAGCAGCTTAAACAGGTGGGAGCCCCAGCATTTT
NA	TRBD1	TRBJ2-1	TRBV7-6	CASSLAQGMDEQFF	TGTGCCAGCAGCTTAGCACAGGGGATGGATGAGCAGTTCTTC
NA	NA	TRBJ1-4	TRBV4-1	CASSQDRGGQIATNEKLFF	TGCGCCAGCAGCCAAGATCGGGGGGGCCAGATTGCAACTAATGAAAAACTGTTTTTT
NA	NA	TRBJ2-5	TRBV7-2	CASSSSRTAETQYF	TGTGCCAGCAGCTCCAGCCGGACAGCCGAGACCCAGTACTTC
NA	NA	TRBJ1-2	TRBV7-2	CASSLDGGISGYTF	TGTGCCAGCAGCTTAGATGGGGGGATCTCGGGCTACACCTTC
NA	NA	TRBJ2-1	TRBV4-3	CASSQDWGDEQFF	TGCGCCAGCAGCCAAGATTGGGGGGATGAGCAGTTCTTC